One sample yielded the 22 T cell receptor beta chains listed below, sequenced in a study of T-cell memory formation after mild COVID-19 (dated by TCRdb to 2020 to 2022). Libraries were built with 5' RACE. TCRdb records Illumina NovaSeq 6000 as the sequencer. The public reads were quality trimmed at Q25 with fastp and then assembled into clones with MiXCR by TCRdb, keeping productive beta chains. Every distinct CDR3 protein forms one entry, paired with its most common genes and DNA. The sample contains 130,000 to 150,000 distinct CDR3 sequences, under 25% of them found a single time. The leading ten clones occupy under 2.5% of the sample. Sequenced material: PBMCs or a T cell subset sorted from them (not recorded which). All receptors come from an adult woman who had mild COVID-19 (a few samples of this study predate the infection). The sample titles of this study are shuffled in the database, so cell type and time point are left out; the donor was told from shared clones.

Comments on this clonotype: The junction does not match germline at one end; this may be a read error. The rearrangement uses TRBV12-3 or TRBV12-4 and TRBJ1-1, with 7 positions matching TRBD1. This CDR3 region has 14 residues. The chain's CDR3 is CASTPTGRNTEVFF. The CDR3 DNA follows: TGTGCCAGCACGCCGACAGGGAGGAACACTGAAGTTTTCTTT.

The chain combines TRBV10-3 with TRBJ1-1; 10 bases map to TRBD1. The CDR3 has 14 amino acids. V was pared by 11 bases and J by 6 bases, with 12 bases of the junction left unmatched. The germline CDR1 and CDR2 sequences are ENHRY and SYGVKD. The CDR3: CAAQTGGAGAEAFF. In nucleotides, the CDR3 is TGTGCCGCCCAGACAGGGGGCGCGGGCGCTGAAGCTTTCTTT.

This clonotype was detected only a few times. The chain links TRBV6-5 to TRBJ1-6; TRBD1 matches at 7 bases. CDR3 length: 13 amino acids. Looked up from germline, CDR1 is MNHEY and CDR2 is SVGAGI. The junction had 5 bases not matched to a gene; V was cut back by 6 bases and J by 9 bases. CDR3 protein: CASSLRQGSPLHF. CDR3 nucleotide sequence: TGTGCCAGCAGCTTAAGACAGGGTTCACCCCTCCACTTT.

The CDR3 region has the DNA TGTGCCAGCAGCCCGGAAGGGTCCGGAGCCAAAAACATTCAGTACTTC. Its translation: CASSPEGSGAKNIQYF. The V and J genes are TRBV5-4 and TRBJ2-4, with unresolved D. CDR1 and CDR2 (germline): SGHNT, YYREEE (reference sequence). V lost 4 bases and J 0 bases, leaving 14 bases between the germline ends. The CDR3 runs to 16 residues.

This clonotype was seen only a few times. The J gene is TRBJ2-3, the V gene TRBV30; 7 bases map to TRBD1. The CDR3 length is 13 residues. CDR1 is GTSNPN and CDR2 is SVGIG in the germline V gene (reference sequence). The J segment lost 7 bases and the V segment lost 1 base, leaving 5 bases of the junction unmatched. CDR3: CAWSAGGINTQYF. CDR3 bases: TGTGCCTGGAGTGCAGGGGGAATCAATACGCAGTATTTT.

A few counts support this clonotype. J is TRBJ2-1 and V is TRBV18, with 8 bases matching TRBD2. The trim removed 1 base at V and 6 bases at J, leaving 8 bases unmatched. Germline V gene lookup returns CDR1 KGHSH and CDR2 LQKENI. The CDR3 covers 16 residues. The CDR3 DNA reads as TGTGCCAGCTCACCACGGTACAGCGGGAGTTCCAATGAGCAGTTCTTC. Amino acid sequence: CASSPRYSGSSNEQFF.

This rearrangement joins TRBV29-1 to TRBJ2-5; no clear D. V shed 4 bases and J shed 4 bases, with 10 bases lying between them. Germline V gene data show CDR1 as SQVTM and CDR2 as ANQGSEA. The CDR3 is 12 amino acids. DNA of the CDR3: TGCAGCGTTGTGTTCGTGCGAGAGACCCAGTACTTC. This codes for CSVVFVRETQYF.

There are a few counts of this clonotype. This sequence joins TRBV15 and TRBJ2-7; tentative D call: TRBD1 (6 bases). Trimming stripped 3 bases from V and 3 bases from J, with 12 bases between. Looked up from germline, CDR1 is LNHNV and CDR2 is YYDKDF (reference sequence). This CDR3 is built from 14 residues. The CDR3 sequence is CATSSRDKVYEQYF. CDR3 nucleotide sequence: TGTGCCACCAGCAGCCGGGACAAAGTCTACGAGCAGTACTTC. Full variable domain (outside the CDR3, taken from reference TRBV15 and TRBJ2-7): DAMVIQNPRYQVTQFGKPVTLSCSQTLNHNVMYWYQQKSSQAPKLLFHYYDKDFNNEADTPDNFQSRRPNTSFCFLDIRSPGLGDTAMYLCATSSRDKVYEQYFGPGTRLTVT.

This clonotype was counted only a few times. The chain carries TRBV5-1 and TRBJ2-7; TRBD1 agrees at 8 bases. The CDR3 runs 15 residues. The germline V gene has CDR1 SGHRS and CDR2 YFSETQ. Trimming at V came to 5 bases and at J to 2 bases, leaving 9 bases not matched to a gene. CDR3 protein: CASRLTGGRPYEQYF. The DNA of the CDR3 is TGCGCCAGCAGATTAACAGGGGGAAGGCCCTACGAGCAGTACTTC.

This clonotype was recorded a few times. This chain connects TRBV6-2 or TRBV6-3 to TRBJ1-2, with D unclear. This CDR3 comprises 13 residues. CDR1 MNHEY and CDR2 SVGEGT come from the germline V gene. V lost 6 bases to trimming and J lost 1 base, with 9 bases between them. The CDR3 loop is CASRIDLNYGYTF. For the CDR3, the DNA is TGTGCCAGCAGGATTGACCTTAACTATGGCTACACCTTC.

The V gene is TRBV6-1, the J gene TRBJ2-6; the D gene could be TRBD1 or TRBD2 (5 bases each). V lost 3 bases to trimming and J lost 0 bases, with 6 bases between them. From germline, CDR1 is MNHNS and CDR2 SASEGT. The CDR3 runs to 15 residues. CDR3 nucleotide sequence: TGTGCCAGCAGTGAGAGGGGCTCTGGGGCCAACGTCCTGACTTTC. Amino acid sequence: CASSERGSGANVLTF.

This rearrangement joins TRBV2 to TRBJ2-5, with 9 bases identical to TRBD1. Trimming removed 3 bases from V and 5 bases from J; junction bases left unmatched: 13. The germline V gene encodes CDR1 SNHLY and CDR2 FYNNEI. The CDR3 contains 17 residues. CDR3 sequence reads: CASSEPRAGTGRETQYF. The DNA for the CDR3 is TGTGCCAGCAGTGAGCCCCGCGCCGGGACAGGGAGGGAGACCCAGTACTTC.

This clonotype has more than one count but fewer than ten. The chain has TRBV7-2 and TRBJ2-7; D perhaps matches TRBD1 (5 bases). The CDR3 runs 12 residues. Deletions cut 5 bases from V and 3 bases from J, with 8 bases between. CDR1 and CDR2 (germline): SGHTA, FQGNSA. CDR3 in DNA: TGTGCCAGCAGCGTTACAGGCTACGAGCAGTACTTC. Protein product: CASSVTGYEQYF. Drawing the rest from reference TRBV7-2 and TRBJ2-7, the complete variable domain is GAGVSQSPSNKVTEKGKDVELRCDPISGHTALYWYRQSLGQGLEFLIYFQGNSAPDKSGLPSDRFSAERTGGSVSTLTIQRTQQEDSAVYLCASSVTGYEQYFGPGTRLTVT.

In this sample, this clonotype turned up a few times. The J gene is TRBJ1-2, the V gene TRBV6-1; D is undetermined. CDR3 size: 13 residues. Germline V lookup: CDR1 MNHNS, CDR2 SASEGT. The germline V and J ends were trimmed by 4 bases and 1 base, with 7 bases remaining between them. In DNA form, the CDR3 reads TGTGCCAGCAGTGCAGCCCGTAACTATGGCTACACCTTC. It encodes CASSAARNYGYTF.

This rearrangement joins TRBV12-3 or TRBV12-4 to TRBJ2-5; tentative D call: TRBD1 (5 bases). The CDR3 contains 14 residues. With 3 bases removed from V and 5 bases from J, the gap between germline ends came to 13 bases. The CDR3 sequence is CASSFSQGMETQYF. The DNA of the CDR3 is TGTGCCAGCAGTTTTTCCCAGGGAATGGAGACCCAGTACTTC.

This clonotype has only a few counts. One end of the junction fails to match germline, which may point to a read error. This chain uses TRBV20-1 with TRBJ2-3; 8 bases line up with TRBD2. Germline lookup yields CDR1 DFQATT and CDR2 SNEGSKA (reference sequence). This CDR3 is built from 12 residues. The CDR3 here is CSARGGSGSFPF. CDR3 coding DNA: TGCAGTGCTAGAGGAGGGAGCGGGAGCTTCCCTTTT.

The rearrangement joins TRBV11-3 to TRBJ2-2, with unresolved D. This CDR3 has 13 amino acids. Trimming took 0 bases from V and 5 from J, leaving 4 bases between them. Germline V gene sequence: CDR1 SGHNT, CDR2 YENEEA. The CDR3 DNA reads TGTGCCAGCAGCTTAGAACGGACCGGGGAGCTGTTTTTT. As protein: CASSLERTGELFF.

The chain joins TRBV20-1 to TRBJ2-1, with TRBD2 identical over 7 bases. This CDR3 spans 14 amino acids. The V segment lost 6 bases and the J segment 9 bases; nucleotides outside the gene matches: 14. Germline V gene data show CDR1 as DFQATT and CDR2 as SNEGSKA (reference sequence). The CDR3 DNA sequence: TGCAGTGCCACGCTAGCGGACGTGCGGGGTGAGCAGTTCTTC. This encodes CSATLADVRGEQFF.

There are a few counts of this clonotype. This rearrangement joins TRBV5-6 to TRBJ2-7; D may be TRBD1 (5 bases). The V end was cut by 1 base, the J end by 1 base, with 12 bases between. Germline V gene sequence: CDR1 SGHDT, CDR2 YYEEEE. The CDR3 has 15 residues. CDR3 coding DNA: TGTGCCAGCAGCTTGAGGGGCCCTCCGTCCTACGAGCAGTACTTC. Protein product: CASSLRGPPSYEQYF.

There are a few counts of this clonotype. The V gene is TRBV12-3 or TRBV12-4, the J gene TRBJ1-1; unclear D gene. The length of the CDR3 is 15 residues. Trimming took 3 bases from V and 1 from J, leaving 12 bases between them. The CDR3 spells CASSLYVEANTEAFF. The CDR3 DNA sequence: TGTGCCAGCAGTTTGTACGTAGAAGCGAACACTGAAGCTTTCTTT.

This clonotype has only a few counts. The rearrangement links TRBV4-1 to TRBJ2-5, with TRBD1 matching over 9 bases. The trim removed 2 bases at V and 5 bases at J, leaving 6 bases unmatched. The CDR3 loop spans 15 amino acids. Germline assignment: CDR1 MGHRA and CDR2 YSYEKL. The CDR3 loop reads CASSQKDRGGETQYF. In DNA form, the CDR3 reads TGCGCCAGCAGCCAAAAGGACAGGGGAGGGGAGACCCAGTACTTC.

This clonotype was observed a handful of times. The chain is built from TRBV20-1 and TRBJ1-2; unclear D gene. Germline V CDR1 and CDR2: DFQATT, SNEGSKA (reference sequence). CDR3 length: 13 amino acids. The V end lost 2 bases, the J end lost 8 bases, and 15 bases lay between the germline ends. Written as DNA, the CDR3 is TGCAGTGCTAGATATACAGCTGAGGGCGGCTACACCTTC. It specifies CSARYTAEGGYTF.